Listed below are T cell receptor beta chains from one sample, sequenced in a study of STAT5B mutations in CD4+ large granular lymphocyte leukemia. TCRdb's copy holds only in-frame clones and misses some; the assay was immunoSEQ multiplex PCR. There are 34,000 or so clones in the sample; 85% occur only once, and less than 4.5% lies in the top ten. Sequencing was carried out using CD4+ T cells from blood buffy coats. These TCRs come from a human donor in good health. Each CDR3 is given with its conserved first and last residue. For some rows the clone size is stated as once, few or many, or as a class when expanded; others skip it.

clone_size,v_call,j_call,cdr3_aa
-,TRBV4-1,TRBJ2-1,CASSQEFANEQFF
-,TRBV5-1,TRBJ2-1,CASSRHLAGTDNEQFF
-,TRBV27,TRBJ2-7,CASRQSPGVGSYEQYF
few,TRBV7-2,TRBJ1-2,CASKDRSPYGYTF
-,TRBV6-6,TRBJ2-7,CASSASGSGNEQYF
-,TRBV28,TRBJ2-7,CASSRAGPYEQYF
-,TRBV19,TRBJ1-2,CASGQALSGYTF
-,TRBV25-1,TRBJ2-7,CASSDGVAAGVRSYEQYF
-,TRBV6-5,TRBJ2-2,CASRSRTDGELFF
-,TRBV15,TRBJ2-7,CATSSGTAGNEQYF
-,TRBV18,TRBJ1-2,CASSLGQGAGYGYTF
-,TRBV11-2,TRBJ1-1,CASSPVPSTEAFF
few,TRBV12-5,TRBJ2-1,CASGLGASGSSGEQFF
-,TRBV5-1,-,CASSSSLGHQYEQYF
-,TRBV5-1,TRBJ1-2,CASSYVTDSYGYTF
-,TRBV19,TRBJ2-1,CASSITSANYNEQFF
-,TRBV9,TRBJ1-2,CASSVEMGGGYGYTF
-,TRBV5-6,TRBJ1-2,CASSPPTGLYTF
-,TRBV13,TRBJ2-6,CASSFRVSGANVLTF
-,TRBV27,TRBJ2-1,CASRRGGGFGNEQFF
-,TRBV5-1,TRBJ1-1,CASSFGGTVVSNTEAFF
once,TRBV6-1,TRBJ2-7,CASFSGFSGSYEQYF
once,TRBV7-8,TRBJ2-1,CASSLPQGLNEQFF
-,TRBV6-1,TRBJ1-5,CASSDSGDSNQPQHF
few,TRBV11-3,TRBJ2-7,CASSLAGGEQYF
-,TRBV4-1,TRBJ2-7,CASSQQGRQSYEQYF
-,TRBV19,TRBJ2-2,CASRDRGDTGELFF
-,TRBV7-7,TRBJ2-3,CASSLGVGADTQYF
-,TRBV5-1,TRBJ1-2,CASSWDTHYGYTF
-,TRBV15,-,CATSRESVAGTYEQYF
-,TRBV7-2,TRBJ2-7,CASSDERDGTSREQYF
-,TRBV7-6,TRBJ2-3,CASSLAGLQSTDTQYF
-,TRBV27,TRBJ1-4,CASSFRGLGEKLFF